The source of this TCR beta chain is a study of blood T cell repertoires in COVID-19. Trimming took 3 bases from V and 0 from J, leaving 17 bases between them. The germline V gene encodes CDR1 SQVTM and CDR2 ANQGSEA. This CDR3 comprises 16 residues. Measured with immunoSEQ multiplex PCR; TCRdb has only the in-frame clones, and not every one. Here the sample spans approximately 300,000 clones, 89% being singletons. Sequenced input: peripheral blood. The chain links TRBV29-1 to TRBJ1-1; D is uncertain. The source is a woman under 40 with COVID-19, enrolled during active disease. CDR3 amino acids: CSVDVGRRRLNTEAFF. As DNA, the CDR3 is TGCAGCGTTGACGTTGGCAGGAGGAGATTGAACACTGAAGCTTTCTTT.